Reported below is one T cell receptor beta chain. Its matching antigen is unknown. This sample stems from a study of post-analysis software for immune sequencing data. General study points: Clustering by F measure revealed strong co-clustering among samples prepared together in one batch.

The library was made from cDNA and included unique molecular identifiers. Input populations of roughly 0.95 to 10 million T cells gave rise to 500,000 or so cDNA molecules. TCRdb recomputed calls from the PCR reads with MiXCR, one row per CDR3 protein. Among roughly 600,000 distinct CDR3 sequences listed, about 40% were seen once. The sample comprised blood. The origin of this receptor is a girl aged 10 to 17 with multiple sclerosis.

Here the CDR3 DNA reads TGTGCCAGCACTCGTAGTAGGGGGCGATCAGATACGCAGTATTTT. Protein sequence: CASTRSRGRSDTQYF. The J gene is TRBJ2-3, the V gene TRBV12-3 or TRBV12-4, with 7 bases matching TRBD1. V lost 7 bases, J lost 4 bases, and 11 bases stayed unmatched. This CDR3 is 15 amino acids long.